This T cell receptor (beta chain) stems from a study of graft-versus-host responses after intestinal transplantation. Whole-study context: Transplant recipients had multivisceral, liver-intestinal, or isolated intestinal grafts. Each recipient received anti-thymocyte globulin induction, then tacrolimus and steroids for 3 to 4 years.

About this clone: Its antigen is still unknown.

Assay: immunoSEQ multiplex PCR; the TCRdb copy retains only in-frame clones and omits some. The sample lists around 100,000 clones, approximately 92% occurring once. Germline V gives CDR1 SGHNT, CDR2 YYREEE (reference sequence). V was pared by 0 bases and J by 1 base, with 8 bases between. This CDR3 has 15 residues. The specimen was unstimulated CD4+ T cells sorted from spleen or lymph node cells, collected before transplant. The source is a human donor who was the organ donor for an intestinal transplant. The chain carries TRBV5-4 and TRBJ2-1; no firm D call. The CDR3 sequence is CASSLGWGSYNEQFF. DNA for the CDR3: TGTGCCAGCAGCTTGGGGTGGGGATCCTACAATGAGCAGTTCTTC.